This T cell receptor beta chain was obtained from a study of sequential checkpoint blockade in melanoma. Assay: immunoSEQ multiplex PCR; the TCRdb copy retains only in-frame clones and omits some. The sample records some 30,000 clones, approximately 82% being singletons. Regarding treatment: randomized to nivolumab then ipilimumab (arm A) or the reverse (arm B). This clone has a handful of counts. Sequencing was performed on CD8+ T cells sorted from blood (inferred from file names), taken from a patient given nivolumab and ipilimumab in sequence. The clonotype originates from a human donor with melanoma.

The CDR3 DNA sequence: TGTGCCAGCAGTTCGTATTCTGGGGCCAACGTCCTGACTTTC. This sequence encodes CASSSYSGANVLTF. The gene calls are TRBV27 and TRBJ2-6, with no clear D. V lost 4 bases, J lost 1 base, and 5 bases lay in between. This CDR3 is built from 14 residues. CDR1 is MNHEY and CDR2 is SMNVEV in the germline V gene (reference sequence).